This TCR beta chain was recovered during a study of CD8 T cells in ankylosing spondylitis. TCRdb reprocessed the 5' RACE reads with MiXCR, giving one entry per CDR3 protein. Here the sample spans roughly 240,000 distinct CDR3 sequences, more than 25% being singletons. Germline loops: CDR1 SQVTM, CDR2 ANQGSEA. The CDR3 runs 12 residues. The ends were cut back, 6 bases at V and 4 bases at J, with 11 bases in the middle. Study-level findings and limits: Earlier authors reported some of these motif variants in reactive arthritis synovial fluid and blood.

Of note for this clonotype: The target antigen is unknown.

The sequence was obtained from a male donor with ankylosing spondylitis or in good health (not recorded which). The genes are TRBV29-1 and TRBJ2-3, with D possibly matching TRBD1 (6 bases). Specimen: blood, either unsorted or a sorted T cell fraction (not recorded which). CDR3 DNA: TGCAGCGTCCGGGACATCCCAGATACGCAGTATTTT. Its protein product is CSVRDIPDTQYF.